This is a list of T cell receptor beta chains from one sample in a study of cytomegalovirus exposure and HLA in healthy donors. Assay used: immunoSEQ multiplex PCR; TCRdb lists only in-frame clones, some missing. This table holds 180,000 or so clones, 80% to 90% found once. Input material: PBMCs. The receptors were gathered from a woman between 18 and 29 years old in good health and CMV-seropositive. Both conserved end residues are part of each CDR3. D genes are given only for firm matches. Size values are once, few and many counts, or a class for expanded clones, and some rows have none.

D gene,clone size,V gene,J gene,CDR3 DNA,CDR3 protein
TRBD2,.,TRBV7-2,TRBJ2-7,TGTGCCAGCAGCTTAGGGGGAGGGGTGGGCGAGCAGTACTTC,CASSLGGGVGEQYF
.,.,TRBV7-2,TRBJ2-4,TGTGCCAGCAGCTTAGATCTGTCCTTAACCAAAAACATTCAGTACTTC,CASSLDLSLTKNIQYF
.,.,TRBV28,TRBJ1-3,TGTGCCAGCAGTTTTGAGCCAGAGACTCGGTCTGGAAACACCATATATTTT,CASSFEPETRSGNTIYF
TRBD1,.,TRBV27,TRBJ1-4,TGTGCCAGCAGTGGGGACAGGGGGCCAATGAATGCGGAAAAACTGTTTTTT,CASSGDRGPMNAEKLFF
TRBD2,few,TRBV28,TRBJ2-2,TGTGCCAGCAGTTTACCGCTCCGGGGGAGGGGACTAGTCACCGGGGAGCTGTTTTTT,CASSLPLRGRGLVTGELFF
.,.,TRBV19,TRBJ1-5,TGTGCCACCAAAGGACGGGGGGGGTGGGATCAGCCCCAGCATTTT,CATKGRGGWDQPQHF
.,once,TRBV7-8,TRBJ2-7,TGTGCCAGCAGCATATTACTAGGCTCCTACGAGCAGTACTTC,CASSILLGSYEQYF
.,.,TRBV7-9,TRBJ1-1,TGTGCCATCGGGGGCGGGGGGTCTGAAGCTTTCTTT,CAIGGGGSEAFF
.,.,TRBV7-9,TRBJ2-5,TGTGCCAGCAGCTTATTCCGACTTGGGTACCAAGAGACCCAGTACTTC,CASSLFRLGYQETQYF
TRBD1,.,TRBV11-2,TRBJ2-7,TGTGCCAGCAGCTTCGGGACAGGGGCCCACGAGCAGTACTTC,CASSFGTGAHEQYF
.,once,TRBV6-6,TRBJ2-7,TGTGCCAGCAGTGTGTCCCGCCGGGACTACGAGCAGTACTTC,CASSVSRRDYEQYF
TRBD1,once,TRBV9,TRBJ2-2,TGTGCCAGCAGCATTTCGACAGGGCGATATGCGAACACCGGGGAGCTGTTTTTT,CASSISTGRYANTGELFF
.,.,TRBV11-2,TRBJ2-2,TGTGCCAGCAGCTTAGAGGGGGGAGTTGCCGGGGAGCTGTTTTTT,CASSLEGGVAGELFF
TRBD1,.,TRBV6-1,TRBJ1-1,TGTGCCAGCAGTGCCGGACAGGGTGACACTGAAGCTTTCTTT,CASSAGQGDTEAFF
TRBD1,.,TRBV5-1,TRBJ1-1,TGCGCCAGCAGCTCGAACACCGGGACAGGGGGCACTGAAGCTTTCTTT,CASSSNTGTGGTEAFF
.,.,TRBV7-8,TRBJ2-7,TGTGCCAGCAGCCCAGGGTTCTCCTACGAGCAGTACTTC,CASSPGFSYEQYF
TRBD1,few,TRBV11-3,TRBJ2-1,TGTGCCAGCAGCTTTTCCGGGACAGCTTCCTACAATGAGCAGTTCTTC,CASSFSGTASYNEQFF
TRBD1,.,TRBV5-1,TRBJ2-7,TGCGCCAGCAGCTTCAGGGACAGCCTCTACGAGCAGTACTTC,CASSFRDSLYEQYF
TRBD1,.,TRBV10-3,TRBJ1-5,TGTGCCATCAGAGGAACACAGGGGGGAAATCAGCCCCAGCATTTT,CAIRGTQGGNQPQHF
.,.,TRBV7-2,TRBJ2-3,TGTGCCAGCAGCTTTAAGGCTAGCTCCACAGATACGCAGTATTTT,CASSFKASSTDTQYF
.,few,TRBV9,TRBJ1-5,TGTGCCAGCAGCGTAGATTTAAAACAGCCCCAGCATTTT,CASSVDLKQPQHF
TRBD2,few,TRBV6-4,TRBJ2-1,TGTGCCAGCAGTGCCGGGACTAGCAATGAGCAGTTCTTC,CASSAGTSNEQFF
.,.,TRBV6-5,TRBJ2-7,TGTGCCAGCACCCGGGGGAACGGACAGGCCTACGAGCAGTACTTC,CASTRGNGQAYEQYF
.,.,TRBV15,TRBJ2-7,TGTGCCACCAGCAGAGACAGGGGAAACGAGCAGTACTTC,CATSRDRGNEQYF
.,.,TRBV19,TRBJ2-7,TGTGCCAGTAGTATAGGTCCAGGGCCTACCGAGCAGTACTTC,CASSIGPGPTEQYF
.,few,TRBV4-1,TRBJ1-1,TGCGCCAGCAGCCAAGGAGACGGGGGGCGGGCTGAAGCTTTCTTT,CASSQGDGGRAEAFF
TRBD2,few,TRBV7-3,TRBJ2-1,TGTGCCAGCAGCGTCCTAGCGGGGGGCCACAATGAGCAGTTCTTC,CASSVLAGGHNEQFF
TRBD2,.,TRBV4-2,TRBJ2-2,TGTGCCAGCAGCCTCGGGGGGGGCGCCACCGGGGAGCTGTTTTTT,CASSLGGGATGELFF
.,.,TRBV29-1,TRBJ2-1,TGCAGCGTTGAAAAGGAGGCGAAGAGCTCCTACAATGAGCAGTTCTTC,CSVEKEAKSSYNEQFF
.,.,TRBV6-6,TRBJ1-6,TGTGCCAGCAGTTACTCGGCGACAGGCTATAATTCACCCCTCCACTTT,CASSYSATGYNSPLHF
TRBD2,.,TRBV27,TRBJ2-7,TGTGCCAGCACCGCGGGGGGAAGCTACGAGCAGTACTTC,CASTAGGSYEQYF
TRBD1,.,TRBV5-1,TRBJ2-3,TGCGCCAGCAGCTTGGAAGGACAGGGCACAGATGCGCAGTATTTT,CASSLEGQGTDAQYF